This T cell receptor beta chain originates from a study of blood T cell repertoires in COVID-19. About the study: Sites across the United States, Italy and Spain contributed samples from acute and convalescent COVID-19. Sample material is recorded as cDNA or gDNA derived from T cells, B-cell-depleted T cells, or PBMCs.

The CDR3 contains 13 residues. The ends were cut back, 2 bases at V and 14 bases at J, with 15 bases in the middle. Germline CDR1 MNHNS, CDR2 SASEGT. How the authors handled the data: Scientists estimated how many nucleated cells there were by amplifying reference gene primers. Produced via immunoSEQ multiplex PCR; TCRdb's table is partial and in-frame only. The V and J calls and the clone size are those of that table, but D and trimming were determined from the DNA. The repertoire has 89,000 or so clones, around 85% of them found once; the top ten carry around 38%. This TCR came from an elderly man with acute or convalescent COVID-19. The chain carries TRBV6-1 and TRBJ1-4, with D hard to call. The sample was peripheral blood. CDR3 nucleotide sequence: TGTGCCAGCAGTGAATGGAGTCAATTGAAGCTGTTTTTT. Protein product: CASSEWSQLKLFF.